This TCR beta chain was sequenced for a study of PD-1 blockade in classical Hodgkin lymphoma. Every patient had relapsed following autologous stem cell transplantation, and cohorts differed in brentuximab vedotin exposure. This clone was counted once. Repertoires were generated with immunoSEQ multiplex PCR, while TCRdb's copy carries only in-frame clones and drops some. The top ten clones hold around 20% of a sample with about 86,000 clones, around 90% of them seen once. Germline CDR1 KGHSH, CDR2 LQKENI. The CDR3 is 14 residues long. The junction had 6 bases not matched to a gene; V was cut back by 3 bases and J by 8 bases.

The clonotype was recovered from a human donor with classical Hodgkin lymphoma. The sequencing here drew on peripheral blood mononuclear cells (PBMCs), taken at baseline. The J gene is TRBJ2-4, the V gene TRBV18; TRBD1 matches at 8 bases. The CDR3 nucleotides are TGTGCCAGCTCACCGCGGACAGGGTGGGACATTCAGTACTTC. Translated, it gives CASSPRTGWDIQYF.